One sample yielded the 30 T cell receptor beta chains listed below, sequenced in a study of cytomegalovirus exposure and HLA in healthy donors. Primers for the PCR totalled 60 Vbeta and 13 Jbeta. Data came from immunoSEQ multiplex PCR; TCRdb stores just in-frame clones and leaves some out. The sample shows around 230,000 clones, 70% to 90% of them seen only once. The sequencing sample was made of PBMCs. Receptors originate from a girl aged 2-9 years in good health and CMV-seronegative.

The chain recombines TRBV11-2 with TRBJ2-3; 12 bases are a match to TRBD2. Losses at the gene ends were 0 bases for V and 4 bases for J; bases not matched to a gene: 2. This CDR3 has 16 residues. CDR1 SGHAT and CDR2 FQNNGV come from the germline V gene. CDR3 sequence reads: CASSLELAGGSDTQYF. The CDR3 DNA reads as TGTGCCAGCAGCTTAGAGCTAGCGGGAGGGTCAGATACGCAGTATTTT.

The V and J genes are TRBV4-1 and TRBJ2-3; 7 bases are shared with TRBD2. The germline CDR1 and CDR2 sequences are MGHRA and YSYEKL. V was clipped by 0 bases and J by 1 base; unmatched bases: 7. CDR3 size: 17 residues. CDR3 nucleotides: TGCGCCAGCAGCCAAGAAGCGGCTAGCGGACGCACAGATACGCAGTATTTT. Translating it yields CASSQEAASGRTDTQYF.

This chain links TRBV11-1 with TRBJ2-1; 11 bases are shared with TRBD2. Trimming at V came to 2 bases and at J to 7 bases, leaving 10 bases not matched to a gene. The CDR3 covers 17 residues. Germline V gene lookup returns CDR1 SGHAT and CDR2 FQDESV (reference sequence). The CDR3 coding sequence is TGTGCCAGCAGCTTAAAACTAGGACTAGCGGGCCTTAATGAGCAGTTCTTC. As protein: CASSLKLGLAGLNEQFF.

The chain has TRBV13 and TRBJ1-4, with 12 bases aligning to TRBD1. CDR1 and CDR2 (germline): PRHDT, FYEKMQ (reference sequence). Trimming cost V 5 bases and J 7 bases; bases outside gene matches: 2. CDR3 length: 14 residues. The CDR3 coding sequence is TGTGCCAGCAGCGTGGGACAGGGGGCTGAAAAACTGTTTTTT. It specifies CASSVGQGAEKLFF. Full variable domain (rest looked up from reference TRBV13 and TRBJ1-4): AAGVIQSPRHLIKEKRETATLKCYPIPRHDTVYWYQQGPGQDPQFLISFYEKMQSDKGSIPDRFSAQQFSDYHSELNMSSLELGDSALYFCASSVGQGAEKLFFGSGTQLSVL.

The chain employs TRBV12-5 and TRBJ2-5; 8 nucleotides align to TRBD2. The CDR3 totals 15 residues. In germline, CDR1 is LGHNT, CDR2 FRNRAP. J was trimmed by 2 bases and V by 5 bases; bases with no gene match: 7. CDR3 DNA sequence: TGTGCTAGTGGTCCCCAGGGGACTAGTCAAGAGACCCAGTACTTC. Protein sequence: CASGPQGTSQETQYF.

The genes are TRBV10-3 and TRBJ1-3, with TRBD1 matching 8 bases. The V gene's germline CDR1 is ENHRY and CDR2 SYGVKD. V was pared by 4 bases and J by 2 bases, with 4 bases of the junction left unmatched. The CDR3 sequence is 15 residues long. Written as DNA, the CDR3 is TGTGCCATCAGTGGGACAGGGCCAGCTGGAAACACCATATATTTT. Its protein product is CAISGTGPAGNTIYF.

The table lists this clone with a few counts. V gene TRBV5-1 combines with J gene TRBJ1-4; perhaps TRBD1 as D (5 bases). V gave up 1 base and J gave up 5 bases, with 12 bases separating them. The CDR3 consists of 15 residues. From germline, CDR1 is SGHRS and CDR2 YFSETQ. The CDR3 loop reads CASSLRTGRNEKLFF. CDR3 bases: TGCGCCAGCAGCTTGAGAACAGGTCGCAATGAAAAACTGTTTTTT. The whole variable domain, filled in from reference TRBV5-1 and TRBJ1-4, reads KAGVTQTPRYLIKTRGQQVTLSCSPISGHRSVSWYQQTPGQGLQFLFEYFSETQRNKGNFPGRFSGRQFSNSRSEMNVSTLELGDSALYLCASSLRTGRNEKLFFGSGTQLSVL.

The J gene is TRBJ2-2, the V gene TRBV4-2, with 10 positions matching TRBD2. This CDR3 contains 18 residues. Per the germline V gene, CDR1 is LGHNA and CDR2 is YNFKEQ. After removal of 0 bases from V and 3 bases from J, the junction contained 7 bases not matched to a gene. CDR3 amino acids: CASSQEATSGSHTGELFF. The CDR3 nucleotides read TGTGCCAGCAGCCAAGAGGCGACTAGCGGGTCCCACACCGGGGAGCTGTTTTTT.

CDR3 loop: CASSLRLAGPPYEQYF. CDR3 DNA: TGTGCCAGCAGCCTCCGGCTAGCGGGTCCCCCCTACGAGCAGTACTTC. This chain connects TRBV27 to TRBJ2-5, with 8 bases aligning to TRBD2. The J call may be mistaken, given a closer DNA end match to TRBJ2-7. Germline assignment: CDR1 MNHEY and CDR2 SMNVEV (reference sequence). This CDR3 has 16 amino acids.

The genes are TRBV6-5 and TRBJ2-3, with D possibly matching TRBD2 (6 bases). Looked up from germline, CDR1 is MNHEY and CDR2 is SVGAGI. The CDR3 contains 15 residues. V shed 1 base and J shed 0 bases, with 8 bases lying between them. CDR3 in DNA: TGTGCCAGCAGTTACTGGGGGGAGAGCACAGATACGCAGTATTTT. Encoded protein: CASSYWGESTDTQYF.

This clone was counted a single time. The genes are TRBV5-5 and TRBJ2-1, with 8 bases matching TRBD1. V was clipped by 1 base and J by 7 bases; unmatched bases: 7. Looked up from germline, CDR1 is SGHKS and CDR2 is YYEKEE (reference sequence). The CDR3 loop spans 15 amino acids. CDR3 in DNA: TGTGCCAGCAGCTTGTTCAGGGGGCTGTGGAATGAGCAGTTCTTC. It encodes CASSLFRGLWNEQFF.

The CDR3 DNA follows: TGTGCCAGCAGTTCCGGACAGGGTTTCTCTGGAAACACCATATATTTT. It codes for CASSSGQGFSGNTIYF. This chain uses TRBV28 with TRBJ1-3; 8 bases align to TRBD1. J gave up 0 bases and V 4 bases, and 5 bases lay outside the gene matches. This CDR3 comprises 16 residues. Germline values: CDR1 MDHEN, CDR2 SYDVKM.

This rearrangement joins TRBV21-1 to TRBJ1-2; the table calls TRBD1, which could not be checked here. TRBV21-1 represents a pseudogene. This CDR3 has 16 amino acids. CDR3 loop: CASSKIYTGLAYGYTF. The CDR3 bases are TGTGCCAGCAGCAAAATATATACAGGGCTGGCCTATGGCTACACCTTC.

This chain connects TRBV6-5 to TRBJ1-1, with D uncertain. Germline-derived CDR1 and CDR2 are MNHEY and SVGAGI. The CDR3 spans 12 residues. The V and J ends lost 2 bases and 8 bases respectively, with 9 bases between them. CDR3 nucleotides: TGTGCCAGCAGTTACAACGGGTGCGAAGCTTTCTTT. It codes for CASSYNGCEAFF.

The CDR3 region has the DNA TGTGCCAGTAGTATAGAATGGCGAGCGGGGCAAGAGACCCAGTACTTC. Its protein product is CASSIEWRAGQETQYF. The chain carries TRBV19 and TRBJ2-5; 7 bases agree with TRBD2. CDR1 is LNHDA and CDR2 is SQIVND in the germline V gene (reference sequence). The CDR3 spans 16 residues. V shed 0 bases, J shed 2 bases, and the junction held 6 bases outside the gene matches.

The chain links TRBV5-4 to TRBJ1-3; perhaps TRBD1 as D (5 bases). This CDR3 has 15 amino acids. CDR1 is SGHNT, CDR2 YYREEE, per germline (reference sequence). V lost 4 bases and J lost 6, with 17 bases in between. CDR3 in amino acids: CASSPEPPGVNTIYF. The CDR3 region has the DNA TGTGCCAGCAGCCCGGAACCCCCGGGGGTAAACACCATATATTTT.

The V gene is TRBV7-8, the J gene TRBJ2-3; D remains ambiguous. This CDR3 has 16 amino acids. CDR1 SGHVS and CDR2 FQNEAQ come from the germline V gene. V shed 2 bases and J shed 2 bases, with 14 bases lying between them. The CDR3 region is CASSLTWAGYTDTQYF. The CDR3 nucleotides are TGTGCCAGCAGCTTAACATGGGCCGGCTACACAGATACGCAGTATTTT.

This chain uses TRBV7-3 with TRBJ1-1; D is possibly TRBD1 (6 bases). The V and J ends lost 5 bases and 0 bases respectively, with 13 bases between them. Germline V gene data show CDR1 as SGHTA and CDR2 as FQGTGA. The CDR3 has 15 residues. This chain's CDR3 is CASSATGRMNTEAFF. For the CDR3, the DNA is TGTGCCAGCAGCGCGACAGGACGGATGAACACTGAAGCTTTCTTT. Filled out from reference TRBV7-3 and TRBJ1-1, the complete variable domain reads GAGVSQTPSNKVTEKGKYVELRCDPISGHTALYWYRQSLGQGPEFLIYFQGTGAADDSGLPNDRFFAVRPEGSVSTLKIQRTERGDSAVYLCASSATGRMNTEAFFGQGTRLTVV.

The V gene is TRBV30, the J gene TRBJ2-3; D might be TRBD1 (6 bases). Trimming removed 6 bases at V and 1 base at J, with 8 bases between. The CDR3 covers 12 residues. The germline V gene encodes CDR1 GTSNPN and CDR2 SVGIG (reference sequence). The CDR3 is CACRGRTDTQYF. Here the CDR3 DNA reads TGTGCCTGCAGGGGTCGCACAGATACGCAGTATTTT.

This chain joins TRBV6-5 and TRBJ1-5; D uncertain. Germline V gene sequence: CDR1 MNHEY, CDR2 SVGAGI. The CDR3 sequence is 13 residues long. V lost 8 bases to trimming and J lost 4 bases, with 12 bases between them. The CDR3 here is CASSYSVNQPQHF. The CDR3 coding sequence is TGTGCCAGCTCATACTCCGTAAATCAGCCCCAGCATTTT.

In this sample, this clone turned up once. The chain is built from TRBV7-7 and TRBJ2-5, with 9 positions matching TRBD2. The CDR3 is 15 amino acids. The germline V gene encodes CDR1 SSHAT and CDR2 FNYEAQ (reference sequence). Trimming took 5 bases from V and 2 from J; bases not matched to a gene: 6. For the CDR3, the DNA is TGTGCCAGCAGCCCGGGGCTAGCGGGACAAGAGACCCAGTACTTC. This encodes CASSPGLAGQETQYF.

This chain connects TRBV9 to TRBJ1-5; a weak D match, TRBD1 (6 bases). CDR3 size: 15 residues. Looked up from germline, CDR1 is SGDLS and CDR2 is YYNGEE. V lost 5 bases, J lost 0 bases, and 12 bases lay in between. The CDR3 region has the DNA TGTGCCAGCAGTCCCGGGACAAGTAGCAATCAGCCCCAGCATTTT. It is translated as CASSPGTSSNQPQHF.

The genes are TRBV6-5 and TRBJ2-2, with 7 bases matching TRBD1. The CDR3 totals 15 residues. Germline V CDR1 and CDR2: MNHEY, SVGAGI. Unmatched junction bases numbered 4, after V lost 2 bases and J lost 4 bases. CDR3 DNA sequence: TGTGCCAGCAGTTACGGGACAGCCCTCACCGGGGAGCTGTTTTTT. Amino acids: CASSYGTALTGELFF.

V and J are TRBV5-1 and TRBJ1-1, with D possibly TRBD1 on 6 matching bases. Trimming removed 4 bases from V and 1 base from J, with 17 bases in between. The CDR3 contains 16 residues. Germline V gene sequence: CDR1 SGHRS, CDR2 YFSETQ. The CDR3 DNA is TGCGCCAGCAGCCCCTCGGGGTGGACAGAGAACACTGAAGCTTTCTTT. Translated, it gives CASSPSGWTENTEAFF.

The chain is built from TRBV5-1 and TRBJ2-1; TRBD2 aligns across 11 bases. V lost 3 bases and J lost 9; bases outside the gene matches: 11. Per the germline V gene, CDR1 is SGHRS and CDR2 is YFSETQ. This CDR3 contains 16 residues. CDR3 coding DNA: TGCGCCAGCAGCTGGAGGGGTAGCGGGGGGGCCACTGAGCAGTTCTTC. Amino acids: CASSWRGSGGATEQFF.

The V call is TRBV5-4, the J call TRBJ2-5; the match to TRBD1 covers 8 bases. The germline V gene encodes CDR1 SGHNT and CDR2 YYREEE (reference sequence). The CDR3 has 14 residues. With 0 bases clipped from V and 5 bases from J, the junction kept 3 bases outside the gene matches. This CDR3 is CASSLGDRGETQYF. CDR3 nucleotides: TGTGCCAGCAGCTTGGGAGACAGGGGTGAGACCCAGTACTTC.

CDR3 nucleotides: TGTGCCAGCAGTCCTTGGAGACAGTCAGTTTCTCAAACTAATGAAAAACTGTTTTTT. It codes for CASSPWRQSVSQTNEKLFF. The chain combines TRBV27 with TRBJ1-4, with a weak D call TRBD1 (5 bases). This CDR3 is built from 19 residues. V lost 5 bases and J lost 1, with 23 bases in between. CDR1 and CDR2 from the germline V gene are MNHEY and SMNVEV (reference sequence).

The chain combines TRBV27 with TRBJ2-3; D is undetermined. Germline assignment: CDR1 MNHEY and CDR2 SMNVEV (reference sequence). CDR3 length: 14 amino acids. Trimming pared 3 bases from V and 0 bases from J, leaving 7 bases between. As DNA, the CDR3 is TGTGCCAGCAGTTTTCTCGGTAGCACAGATACGCAGTATTTT. Protein: CASSFLGSTDTQYF.

This clone appeared a few times. This chain links TRBV5-1 with TRBJ1-6; 7 nucleotides match TRBD1. Germline CDR1 is SGHRS and CDR2 is YFSETQ. Losses at the gene ends were 4 bases for V and 7 bases for J; bases not matched to a gene: 11. The CDR3 loop spans 16 amino acids. The DNA of the CDR3 is TGCGCCAGCAGCCGACTCACAGGGGCGGAAAATTCACCCCTCCACTTT. Protein: CASSRLTGAENSPLHF.

The chain links TRBV30 to TRBJ2-3; unclear D gene. Trimming cost V 5 bases and J 2 bases, with 11 bases left between them. Germline assignment: CDR1 GTSNPN and CDR2 SVGIG (reference sequence). This CDR3 is 13 amino acids long. The CDR3 DNA reads as TGTGCCTGGTCCCTAGTGTCCACAGATACGCAGTATTTT. This translates into CAWSLVSTDTQYF.